What follows is one TCR beta chain and its context. The antigen is unknown. Attachment of unique molecular identifiers was made to individual cDNA molecules. From the 5' RACE reads, TCRdb called clonotypes with MiXCR, one entry per CDR3 protein. This sample yields roughly 50,000 distinct CDR3 sequences, of which about 8.2% are seen a single time; roughly 8.8% belongs to the top ten. This specimen belongs to a study of early T cells in non-severe SARS-CoV-2 infection. Study-level information: Sequencing used unsorted whole-blood bulk RNA, so chains lack pairing.

V was clipped by 6 bases and J by 2 bases, with 17 bases between them. The V gene's germline CDR1 is DFQATT and CDR2 SNEGSKA (reference sequence). This CDR3 is built from 15 residues. Study results and limitations: Private and CD4 specificities were missed by VDJdb matching, skewed to anti-spike CD8.

Material: whole blood. The receptor comes from an adult who was a healthcare worker with PCR-confirmed SARS-CoV-2 infection or an uninfected control (not recorded which). The chain combines TRBV20-1 with TRBJ1-3, with D possibly being TRBD1 (5 bases). CDR3: CSASSPQGPGNTIYF. The CDR3 DNA reads as TGCAGTGCAAGTTCTCCTCAGGGCCCTGGAAACACCATATATTTT.